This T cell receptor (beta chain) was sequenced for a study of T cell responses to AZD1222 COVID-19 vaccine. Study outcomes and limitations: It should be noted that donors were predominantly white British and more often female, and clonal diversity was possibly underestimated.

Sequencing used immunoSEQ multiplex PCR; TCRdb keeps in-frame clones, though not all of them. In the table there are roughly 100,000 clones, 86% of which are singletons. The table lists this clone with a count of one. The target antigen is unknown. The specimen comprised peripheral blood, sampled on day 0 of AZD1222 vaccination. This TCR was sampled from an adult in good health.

In DNA form, the CDR3 reads TGTGCCAGCACCCAGAGGGAAGGAACTGAAGCTTTCTTT. Translation gives CASTQREGTEAFF. The V and J genes are TRBV7-8 and TRBJ1-1; D unclear. The CDR3 loop spans 13 amino acids. V shed 7 bases and J shed 5 bases, with 14 bases lying between them. The V gene's germline CDR1 is SGHVS and CDR2 FQNEAQ.